A single sample is the source of the 24 T cell receptor beta chains below, sequenced in a study of T cell repertoires in cytomegalovirus infection. TCRdb used MiXCR to reprocess the reads, holding one entry per CDR3 protein. The table has 400,000 or so distinct CDR3 sequences, around 18% seen once. What was sequenced was PBMCs. These TCRs come from a human donor in good health (CMV status not recorded). Some clones in this sample may be carry-over from other donors' samples.

As for this clonotype: The CDR3 ends on some other residue instead of the conserved phenylalanine or tryptophan, so this is likely a read error. The chain is built from TRBV11-2 and TRBJ2-3; no definite D call. The germline V and J ends were trimmed by 4 bases and 2 bases, with 10 bases remaining between them. The CDR3 consists of 14 residues. CDR1 SGHAT and CDR2 FQNNGV come from the germline V gene. DNA of the CDR3: TGTGCCAGCAGCTCGGGTCCCTACACAGATACGCAGTATTCT. This gives the protein CASSSGPYTDTQYS.

V gene TRBV20-1 combines with J gene TRBJ1-2; a weak D match, TRBD1 (6 bases). V lost 0 bases to trimming and J lost 4 bases, with 15 bases between them. The V gene's germline CDR1 is DFQATT and CDR2 SNEGSKA (reference sequence). CDR3 size: 15 residues. The CDR3 here is CSARDPKQGAYGYTF. The CDR3 DNA follows: TGCAGTGCTAGAGACCCTAAACAGGGTGCCTATGGCTACACCTTC.

This clonotype was detected a few times. This chain uses TRBV27 with TRBJ2-6; no clear D gene. Germline V lookup: CDR1 MNHEY, CDR2 SMNVEV (reference sequence). This CDR3 region has 16 residues. V lost 3 bases and J 1 base, leaving 10 bases between the germline ends. The CDR3, as DNA: TGTGCCAGCAGTTTTCTGCGGCAGTCTGGGGCCAACGTCCTGACTTTC. Amino acid sequence: CASSFLRQSGANVLTF.

This clonotype came up a few times. V gene TRBV12-3 or TRBV12-4 combines with J gene TRBJ1-1; a possible D gene is TRBD1 (6 bases). Trimming pared 6 bases from V and 1 base from J, leaving 12 bases between. The CDR3 consists of 14 residues. CDR3 coding DNA: TGTGCCAGCAGCCTCGGGACACCGAACACTGAAGCTTTCTTT. Amino acids: CASSLGTPNTEAFF.

The CDR3 sequence: CSASREETQYF. DNA for the CDR3: TGCAGTGCTAGTCGGGAAGAGACCCAGTACTTC. The chain employs TRBV20-1 and TRBJ2-5, with no clear D. Trimming stripped 3 bases from V and 3 bases from J, with 5 bases between. The CDR3 is 11 amino acids. The germline V gene has CDR1 DFQATT and CDR2 SNEGSKA (reference sequence).

The J gene is TRBJ2-3, the V gene TRBV20-1, with TRBD2 matching over 8 bases. The length of the CDR3 is 17 residues. Per germline, CDR1 DFQATT and CDR2 SNEGSKA (reference sequence). V shed 1 base and J 4 bases; nucleotides not matched to a gene: 13. This CDR3 is CSARGRLAQRVPDTQYF. CDR3 coding DNA: TGCAGTGCTAGAGGGAGACTAGCGCAAAGAGTCCCAGATACGCAGTATTTT.

As for this clonotype: One end of the junction does not line up with germline, which may come from a read error. The genes are TRBV7-9 and TRBJ2-1; no firm D call. This CDR3 is built from 14 residues. The V gene's germline CDR1 is SEHNR and CDR2 FQNEAQ (reference sequence). Written as DNA, the CDR3 is TGTGCCAGCAGCCCCACTCGCCTCTCTAATGGGCAGTTCTTC. Translating it yields CASSPTRLSNGQFF.

The J gene is TRBJ2-5, the V gene TRBV20-1; TRBD2 aligns across 11 bases. The CDR3 contains 13 residues. The trim removed 1 base at V and 5 bases at J, leaving 0 bases unmatched. Per germline, CDR1 DFQATT and CDR2 SNEGSKA (reference sequence). The CDR3 DNA sequence: TGCAGTGCTAGAGCTAGCGGGGGGGAGACCCAGTACTTC. Translating gives CSARASGGETQYF.

The chain combines TRBV28 with TRBJ1-6; possible D gene TRBD1, 6 bases. V dropped 5 bases and J dropped 7 bases, with 12 bases sitting between them. The CDR3 length is 14 residues. In germline, CDR1 is MDHEN, CDR2 SYDVKM. The CDR3 DNA sequence: TGTGCCAGCAGTCCCGACCAGGGGAATTCACCCCTCCACTTT. Amino acid sequence: CASSPDQGNSPLHF.

This clonotype came up many times. The chain has TRBV6-2 or TRBV6-3 and TRBJ1-1; D unclear. Trimming stripped 6 bases from V and 8 bases from J, with 10 bases between. Germline V gene sequence: CDR1 MNHEY, CDR2 SVGEGT. The CDR3 runs 11 residues. The CDR3 coding sequence is TGTGCCAGCAGGGGCGCTGGAGAAGCTTTCTTT. Protein: CASRGAGEAFF.

This clonotype was seen more than once but under ten times. The genes are TRBV10-2 and TRBJ2-1; D perhaps matches TRBD2 (6 bases). The germline V and J ends were trimmed by 5 bases and 4 bases, with 12 bases remaining between them. This CDR3 comprises 14 residues. Per the germline V gene, CDR1 is WSHSY and CDR2 is SAAADI. The CDR3 sequence: CASSLATLYNEQFF. CDR3 sequence (DNA): TGCGCCAGCAGTCTAGCGACACTTTACAATGAGCAGTTCTTC.

This rearrangement joins TRBV7-9 to TRBJ2-5; 14 nucleotides line up with TRBD2. Germline V gives CDR1 SEHNR, CDR2 FQNEAQ (reference sequence). The trim removed 4 bases at V and 5 bases at J, leaving 6 bases unmatched. The CDR3 is 16 residues long. Here the CDR3 DNA reads TGTGCCAGCAGCTGGGGACTAGCGGGAGACGGGGAGACCCAGTACTTC. Its translation: CASSWGLAGDGETQYF.

This rearrangement joins TRBV19 to TRBJ2-3; the match to TRBD2 covers 14 bases. Germline V gene lookup returns CDR1 LNHDA and CDR2 SQIVND (reference sequence). The CDR3 loop spans 16 amino acids. Trimming at V came to 6 bases and at J to 5 bases, leaving 7 bases not matched to a gene. CDR3 nucleotides: TGTGCCAGTAGCAGCTCGGGACTAGCGGGAGTAGATACGCAGTATTTT. Translated, it gives CASSSSGLAGVDTQYF. The full variable domain, rest sourced from reference TRBV19 and TRBJ2-3, is DGGITQSPKYLFRKEGQNVTLSCEQNLNHDAMYWYRQDPGQGLRLIYYSQIVNDFQKGDIAEGYSVSREKKESFPLTVTSAQKNPTAFYLCASSSSGLAGVDTQYFGPGTRLTVL.

This clonotype was counted at least ten times. The genes are TRBV7-2 and TRBJ2-1; D possibly corresponds to TRBD2 (7 bases). This CDR3 comprises 15 residues. The ends were cut back, 5 bases at V and 2 bases at J, with 13 bases in the middle. Germline lookup yields CDR1 SGHTA and CDR2 FQGNSA. The CDR3 DNA reads as TGTGCCAGCAGCCCGTGGGGGGGCGCCTACAATGAGCAGTTCTTC. Translating gives CASSPWGGAYNEQFF.

This clonotype came up many times. The chain has TRBV4-3 and TRBJ2-5, with TRBD2 matching 7 bases. V lost 5 bases, J lost 4 bases, and 10 bases stayed unmatched. Germline V lookup: CDR1 LGHNA, CDR2 YSLEER. This CDR3 comprises 15 residues. The CDR3 DNA is TGCGCCAGCAGCTCACGAGCGGGAAGTCTAGAGACCCAGTACTTC. Residues: CASSSRAGSLETQYF.

V is TRBV2 and J is TRBJ2-7; D unclear. CDR1 and CDR2 from the germline V gene are SNHLY and FYNNEI. Trimming left V 3 bases short and J 3 bases short, with 15 bases between. The CDR3 totals 15 residues. CDR3 loop: CASSEESAKVYEQYF. The CDR3 DNA sequence: TGTGCCAGCAGTGAGGAGTCAGCGAAGGTCTACGAGCAGTACTTC.

V is TRBV12-3 or TRBV12-4 and J is TRBJ2-1, with unresolved D. Trimming left V 8 bases short and J 10 bases short, with 12 bases between. CDR3 length: 11 residues. The CDR3 reads CASGGSGEQFF. Here the CDR3 DNA reads TGTGCCAGCGGTGGCAGTGGAGAGCAGTTCTTC.

This clonotype was recorded at least ten times. The chain's CDR3 is CASSLARGQDSGANVLTF. The CDR3 DNA sequence: TGTGCCAGCAGCTTAGCGCGGGGGCAGGACTCTGGGGCCAACGTCCTGACTTTC. The rearrangement joins TRBV7-2 to TRBJ2-6; D perhaps matches TRBD2 (7 bases). The CDR3 totals 18 residues. Looked up from germline, CDR1 is SGHTA and CDR2 is FQGNSA. V lost 0 bases and J 0 bases, leaving 12 bases between the germline ends.

This clonotype occurred a few times. The rearrangement links TRBV7-9 to TRBJ2-7; maybe TRBD2 (6 bases). The V gene lost 2 bases and the J gene lost 0 bases, with 14 bases spanning the gap. The CDR3 length is 16 residues. Germline V gene data show CDR1 as SEHNR and CDR2 as FQNEAQ (reference sequence). CDR3 DNA: TGTGCCAGCAGCTTATTACGGGGGTCAAGCTCCTACGAGCAGTACTTC. Translated, it gives CASSLLRGSSSYEQYF.

This clonotype was counted a few times. The chain links TRBV28 to TRBJ2-7, with 7 bases matching TRBD1. The CDR3 contains 15 residues. J lost 0 bases, V lost 6 bases, and 8 bases had no gene match. Germline CDR1 and CDR2: MDHEN and SYDVKM. This chain's CDR3 is CASSQLGQSSYEQYF. The CDR3 coding sequence is TGTGCCAGCAGCCAACTGGGACAGAGCTCCTACGAGCAGTACTTC.

This clonotype occurred many times. This chain connects TRBV29-1 to TRBJ1-2; D is unresolved. The germline gives CDR1 SQVTM, CDR2 ANQGSEA. The CDR3 extends over 14 amino acids. Trimming left V 0 bases short and J 8 bases short, with 16 bases between. The CDR3 is CSVEEYGKSVGYTF. The CDR3 nucleotides are TGCAGCGTTGAAGAGTACGGGAAGAGTGTAGGCTACACCTTC.

This clonotype was seen just once. The rearrangement joins TRBV20-1 to TRBJ2-3; D is unclear. This CDR3 comprises 15 residues. In germline, CDR1 is DFQATT, CDR2 SNEGSKA (reference sequence). V was shortened by 2 bases and J by 2 bases, with 14 bases between the two germline ends. Here the CDR3 reads CSARNSLQLTDTQYF. The CDR3 DNA is TGCAGTGCTAGAAACTCCCTCCAGCTCACAGATACGCAGTATTTT.

Regarding this clonotype: An end of the junction does not agree with germline; a read error may underlie this. The chain joins TRBV12-3 or TRBV12-4 to TRBJ2-7; no clear D. The CDR3 length is 14 residues. The CDR3: CAGRQTMQASRKYF. CDR3 in DNA: TGTGCCGGCAGGCAAACCATGCAGGCCTCGAGAAAGTACTTC.

The V call is TRBV7-3, the J call TRBJ2-1; D is possibly TRBD1 (5 bases). The germline V gene has CDR1 SGHTA and CDR2 FQGTGA. The CDR3 is 14 residues long. Trimming took 1 base from V and 6 from J, leaving 10 bases between them. This CDR3 is CASSLIQGANEQFF. CDR3 in DNA: TGTGCCAGCAGCTTAATCCAGGGTGCCAATGAGCAGTTCTTC.